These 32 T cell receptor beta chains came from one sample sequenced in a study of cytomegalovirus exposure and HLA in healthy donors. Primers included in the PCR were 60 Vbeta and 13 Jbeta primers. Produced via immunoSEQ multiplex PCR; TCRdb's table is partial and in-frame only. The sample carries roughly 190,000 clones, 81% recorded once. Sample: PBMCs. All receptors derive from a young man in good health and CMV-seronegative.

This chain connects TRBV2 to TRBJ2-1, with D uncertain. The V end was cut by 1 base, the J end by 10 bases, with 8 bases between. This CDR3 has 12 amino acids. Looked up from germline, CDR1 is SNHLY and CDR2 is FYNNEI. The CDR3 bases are TGTGCCAGCAGTGAAGGGGCTCAGGAGCAGTTCTTC. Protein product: CASSEGAQEQFF.

As DNA, the CDR3 is TGCGCCAGCAGCCAAGATTGGGGGCCCCTCTCTGATACGCAGTATTTT. The encoded protein is CASSQDWGPLSDTQYF. The gene calls are TRBV4-3 and TRBJ2-3; possibly TRBD1 for D (6 bases). The CDR3 has 16 residues. The germline V and J ends were trimmed by 0 bases and 6 bases, with 16 bases remaining between them. CDR1 is LGHNA, CDR2 YSLEER, per germline.

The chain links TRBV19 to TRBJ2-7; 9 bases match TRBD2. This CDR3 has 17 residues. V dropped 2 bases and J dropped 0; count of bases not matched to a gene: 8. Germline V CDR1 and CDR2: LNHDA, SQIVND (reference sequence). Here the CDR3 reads CASSISASGTYSYEQYF. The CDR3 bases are TGTGCCAGTAGTATAAGCGCTAGCGGGACCTACTCCTACGAGCAGTACTTC.

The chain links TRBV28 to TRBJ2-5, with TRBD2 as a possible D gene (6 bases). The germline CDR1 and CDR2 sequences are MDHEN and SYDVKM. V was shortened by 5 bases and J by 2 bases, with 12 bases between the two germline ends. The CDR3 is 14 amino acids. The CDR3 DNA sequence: TGTGCCAGCAGTCCTGTCGGGACTCAAGAGACCCAGTACTTC. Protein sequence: CASSPVGTQETQYF. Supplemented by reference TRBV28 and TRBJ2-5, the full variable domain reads DVKVTQSSRYLVKRTGEKVFLECVQDMDHENMFWYRQDPGLGLRLIYFSYDVKMKEKGDIPEGYSVSREKKERFSLILESASTNQTSMYLCASSPVGTQETQYFGPGTRLLVL.

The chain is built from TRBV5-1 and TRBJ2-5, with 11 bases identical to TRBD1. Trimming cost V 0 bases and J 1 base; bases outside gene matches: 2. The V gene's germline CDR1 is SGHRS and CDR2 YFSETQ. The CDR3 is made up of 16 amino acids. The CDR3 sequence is CASSLGGTGGQETQYF. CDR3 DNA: TGCGCCAGCAGCTTGGGGGGGACAGGGGGCCAAGAGACCCAGTACTTC.

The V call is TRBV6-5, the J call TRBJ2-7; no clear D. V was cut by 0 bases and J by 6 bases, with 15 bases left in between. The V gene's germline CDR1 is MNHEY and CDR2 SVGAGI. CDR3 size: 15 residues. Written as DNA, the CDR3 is TGTGCCAGCAGTTACTCGGGTGGCATTCCAGGCGAGCAGTACTTC. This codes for CASSYSGGIPGEQYF.

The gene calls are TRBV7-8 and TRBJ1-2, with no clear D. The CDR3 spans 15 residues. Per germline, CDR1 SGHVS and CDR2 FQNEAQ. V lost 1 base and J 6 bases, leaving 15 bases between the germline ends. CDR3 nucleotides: TGTGCCAGCAGCTTAGGTGTTGGGCCGGTAGATGGCTACACCTTC. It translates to CASSLGVGPVDGYTF.

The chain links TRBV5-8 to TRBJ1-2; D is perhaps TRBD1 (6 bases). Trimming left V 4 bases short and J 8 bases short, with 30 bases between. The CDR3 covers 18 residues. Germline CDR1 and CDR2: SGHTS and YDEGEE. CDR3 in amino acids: CASSAPRGGLMVRGGYTF. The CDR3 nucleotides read TGTGCCAGCAGCGCCCCTCGGGGGGGCCTTATGGTTCGTGGGGGCTACACCTTC. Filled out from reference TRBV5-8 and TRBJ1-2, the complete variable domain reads EAGVTQSPTHLIKTRGQQATLRCSPISGHTSVYWYQQALGLGLQFLLWYDEGEERNRGNFPPRFSGRQFPNYSSELNVNALELEDSALYLCASSAPRGGLMVRGGYTFGSGTRLTVV.

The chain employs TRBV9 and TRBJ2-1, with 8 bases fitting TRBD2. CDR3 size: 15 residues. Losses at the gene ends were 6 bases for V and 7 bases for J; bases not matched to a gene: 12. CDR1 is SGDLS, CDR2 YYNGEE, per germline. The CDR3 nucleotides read TGTGCCAGCAAGAGCGGGAGTGACCGTAAGAATGAGCAGTTCTTC. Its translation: CASKSGSDRKNEQFF.

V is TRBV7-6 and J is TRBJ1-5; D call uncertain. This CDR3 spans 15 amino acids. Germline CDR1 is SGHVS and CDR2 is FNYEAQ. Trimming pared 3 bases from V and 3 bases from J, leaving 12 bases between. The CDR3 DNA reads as TGTGCCAGCAGCTTGAACGAGCTTCCCAATCAGCCCCAGCATTTT. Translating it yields CASSLNELPNQPQHF.

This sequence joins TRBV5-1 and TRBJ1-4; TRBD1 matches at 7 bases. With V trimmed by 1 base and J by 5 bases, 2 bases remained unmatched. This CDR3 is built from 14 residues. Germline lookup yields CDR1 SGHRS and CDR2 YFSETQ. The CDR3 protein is CASSLMGQNEKLFF. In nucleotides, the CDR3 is TGCGCCAGCAGCTTGATGGGACAGAATGAAAAACTGTTTTTT.

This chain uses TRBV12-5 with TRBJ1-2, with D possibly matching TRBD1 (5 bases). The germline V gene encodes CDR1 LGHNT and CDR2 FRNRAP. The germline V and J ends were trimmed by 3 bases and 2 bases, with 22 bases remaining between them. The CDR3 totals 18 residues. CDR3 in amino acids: CASGFNRLGQAINYGYTF. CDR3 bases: TGTGCTAGTGGTTTCAACAGGCTGGGCCAGGCGATAAACTATGGCTACACCTTC.

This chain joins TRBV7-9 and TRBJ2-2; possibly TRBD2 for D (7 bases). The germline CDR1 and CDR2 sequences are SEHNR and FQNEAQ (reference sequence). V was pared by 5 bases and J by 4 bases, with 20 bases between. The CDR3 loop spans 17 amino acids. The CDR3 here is CASSPRGAGLGTGELFF. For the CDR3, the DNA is TGTGCCAGCAGCCCCCGGGGGGCGGGGCTCGGCACCGGGGAGCTGTTTTTT.

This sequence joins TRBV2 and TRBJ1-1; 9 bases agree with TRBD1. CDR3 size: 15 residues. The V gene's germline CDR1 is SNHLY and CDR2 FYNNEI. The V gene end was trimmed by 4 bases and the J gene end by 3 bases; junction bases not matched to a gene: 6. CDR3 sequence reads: CASSAGTGPYTEAFF. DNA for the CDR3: TGTGCCAGCAGTGCCGGGACAGGGCCGTACACTGAAGCTTTCTTT.

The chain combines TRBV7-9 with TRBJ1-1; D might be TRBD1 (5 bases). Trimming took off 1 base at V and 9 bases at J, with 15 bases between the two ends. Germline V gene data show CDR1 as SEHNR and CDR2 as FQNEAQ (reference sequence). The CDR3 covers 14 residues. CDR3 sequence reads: CASSLGGVLPQAFF. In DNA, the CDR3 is TGTGCCAGCAGCTTAGGGGGGGTGCTGCCGCAAGCTTTCTTT.

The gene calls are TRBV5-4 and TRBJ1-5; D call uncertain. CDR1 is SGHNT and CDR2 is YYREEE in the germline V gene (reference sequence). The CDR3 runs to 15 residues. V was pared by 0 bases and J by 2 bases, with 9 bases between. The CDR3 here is CASSLDGVGNQPQHF. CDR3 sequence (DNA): TGTGCCAGCAGCTTGGACGGGGTTGGCAATCAGCCCCAGCATTTT.

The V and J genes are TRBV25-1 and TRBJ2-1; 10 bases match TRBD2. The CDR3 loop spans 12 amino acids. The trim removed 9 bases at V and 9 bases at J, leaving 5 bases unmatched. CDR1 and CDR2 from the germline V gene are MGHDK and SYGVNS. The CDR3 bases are TGTGCCAGTGGAGAGCGGGGGGGTGAGCAGTTCTTC. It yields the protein CASGERGGEQFF.

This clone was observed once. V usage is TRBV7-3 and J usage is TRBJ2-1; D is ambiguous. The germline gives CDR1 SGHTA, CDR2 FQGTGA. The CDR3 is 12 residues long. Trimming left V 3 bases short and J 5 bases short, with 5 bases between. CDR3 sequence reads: CASSLQDNEQFF. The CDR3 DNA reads TGTGCCAGCAGCTTGCAGGACAATGAGCAGTTCTTC.

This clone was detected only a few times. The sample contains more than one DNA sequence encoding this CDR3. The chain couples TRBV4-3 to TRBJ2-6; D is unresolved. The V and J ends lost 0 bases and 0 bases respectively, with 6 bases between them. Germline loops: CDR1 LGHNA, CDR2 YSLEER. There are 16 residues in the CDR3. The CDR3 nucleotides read TGCGCCAGCAGCCAAGATCACAGCTCTGGGGCCAACGTCCTGACTTTC. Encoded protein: CASSQDHSSGANVLTF.

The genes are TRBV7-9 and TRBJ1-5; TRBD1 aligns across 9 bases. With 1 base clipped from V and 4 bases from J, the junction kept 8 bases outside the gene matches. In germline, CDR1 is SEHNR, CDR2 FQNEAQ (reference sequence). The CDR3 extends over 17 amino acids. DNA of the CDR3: TGTGCCAGCAGCTTAGTGTCGGGACAGGGACGTAATCAGCCCCAGCATTTT. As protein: CASSLVSGQGRNQPQHF.

The CDR3 loop is CASSLAASGGNEQFF. The CDR3 nucleotides are TGCGCCAGCAGCTTGGCGGCTAGCGGGGGGAATGAGCAGTTCTTC. V usage is TRBV5-1 and J usage is TRBJ2-1; 11 nucleotides agree with TRBD2. This CDR3 is 15 amino acids long. After removal of 0 bases from V and 7 bases from J, the junction contained 3 bases not matched to a gene. Germline V gives CDR1 SGHRS, CDR2 YFSETQ.

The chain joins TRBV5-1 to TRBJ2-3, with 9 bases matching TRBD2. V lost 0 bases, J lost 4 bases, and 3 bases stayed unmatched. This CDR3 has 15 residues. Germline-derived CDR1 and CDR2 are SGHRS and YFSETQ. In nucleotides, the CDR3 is TGCGCCAGCAGCTTGGCTAGCGGGACTGCAGATACGCAGTATTTT. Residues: CASSLASGTADTQYF.

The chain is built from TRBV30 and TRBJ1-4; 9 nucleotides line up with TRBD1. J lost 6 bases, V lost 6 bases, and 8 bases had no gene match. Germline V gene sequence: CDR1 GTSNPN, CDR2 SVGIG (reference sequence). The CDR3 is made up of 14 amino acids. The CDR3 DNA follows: TGTGCCTGCCCAGGTCGGACAGGGGATGAAAAACTGTTTTTT. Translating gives CACPGRTGDEKLFF.

The CDR3 here is CAISERGAEETQYF. The CDR3 DNA reads as TGTGCCATCAGCGAGCGGGGGGCGGAAGAGACCCAGTACTTC. This chain connects TRBV10-3 to TRBJ2-5; 9 bases align to TRBD2. V dropped 6 bases and J dropped 3; count of bases not matched to a gene: 5. The V gene's germline CDR1 is ENHRY and CDR2 SYGVKD. This CDR3 comprises 14 residues.

The CDR3 reads CASSEPGTGRTEAFF. The CDR3 bases are TGTGCCAGCAGTGAGCCAGGGACAGGGAGAACTGAAGCTTTCTTT. The chain employs TRBV6-1 and TRBJ1-1; 9 positions match TRBD1. The CDR3 sequence is 15 residues long. Trimming removed 3 bases from V and 5 bases from J; junction bases left unmatched: 7. Per germline, CDR1 MNHNS and CDR2 SASEGT.

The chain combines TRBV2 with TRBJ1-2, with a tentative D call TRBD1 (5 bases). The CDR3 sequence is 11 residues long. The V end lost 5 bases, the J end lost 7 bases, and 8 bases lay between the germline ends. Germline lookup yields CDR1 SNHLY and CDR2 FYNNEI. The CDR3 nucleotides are TGTGCCAGCAGTTACAGGAGTGGCTACACCTTC. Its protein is CASSYRSGYTF.

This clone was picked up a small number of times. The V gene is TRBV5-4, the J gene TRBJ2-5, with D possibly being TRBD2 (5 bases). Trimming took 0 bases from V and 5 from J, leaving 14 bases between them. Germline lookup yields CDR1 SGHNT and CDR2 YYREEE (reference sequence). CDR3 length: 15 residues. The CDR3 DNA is TGTGCCAGCAGCTTGGGAGGAAGCGGTAGGGAGACCCAGTACTTC. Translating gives CASSLGGSGRETQYF.

The CDR3 DNA is TGTGCCAGCAGACGACAGGGGAACACTGAAGCTTTCTTT. This codes for CASRRQGNTEAFF. This chain links TRBV6-5 with TRBJ1-1; 7 positions match TRBD1. Germline lookup yields CDR1 MNHEY and CDR2 SVGAGI. V lost 6 bases and J lost 1; bases outside the gene matches: 2. The CDR3 contains 13 residues.

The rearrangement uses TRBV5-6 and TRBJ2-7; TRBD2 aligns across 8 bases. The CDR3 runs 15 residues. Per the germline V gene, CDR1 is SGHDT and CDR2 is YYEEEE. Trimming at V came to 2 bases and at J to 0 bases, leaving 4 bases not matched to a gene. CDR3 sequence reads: CASSLGGTSSYEQYF. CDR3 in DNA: TGTGCCAGCAGCTTAGGTGGGACTAGCTCCTACGAGCAGTACTTC.

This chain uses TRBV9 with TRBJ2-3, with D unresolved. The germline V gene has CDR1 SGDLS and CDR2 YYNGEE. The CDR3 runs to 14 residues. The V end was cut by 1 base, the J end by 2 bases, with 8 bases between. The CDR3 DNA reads TGTGCCAGCAGCGTAAATAAGCTCACAGATACGCAGTATTTT. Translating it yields CASSVNKLTDTQYF. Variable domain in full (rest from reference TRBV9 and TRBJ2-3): DSGVTQTPKHLITATGQRVTLRCSPRSGDLSVYWYQQSLDQGLQFLIQYYNGEERAKGNILERFSAQQFPDLHSELNLSSLELGDSALYFCASSVNKLTDTQYFGPGTRLTVL.

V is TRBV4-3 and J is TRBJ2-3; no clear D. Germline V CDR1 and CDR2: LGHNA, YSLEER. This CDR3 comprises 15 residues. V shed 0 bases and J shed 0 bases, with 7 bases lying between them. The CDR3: CASSQDARSTDTQYF. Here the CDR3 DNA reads TGCGCCAGCAGCCAAGACGCCAGGAGCACAGATACGCAGTATTTT.

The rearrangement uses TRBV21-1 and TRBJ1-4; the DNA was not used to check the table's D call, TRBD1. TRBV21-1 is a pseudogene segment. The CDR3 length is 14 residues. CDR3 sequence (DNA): TGTGCCAGCAGCAAAGAGGGGGCATTTGAAAAACTGTTTTTT. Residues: CASSKEGAFEKLFF.